The 22 T cell receptor beta chains listed next were all sequenced from one sample in a study of response to subunit inactivated influenza vaccine. Each CDR3 protein gets one entry after TCRdb re-called the RT-PCR reads with MiXCR. The table includes fewer than 600,000 distinct CDR3 sequences, approximately 7.8% detected once. Sequenced material: PBMCs from blood, taken around 25 months after vaccination. The receptors originated from a man in his fifties or sixties who received an inactivated influenza vaccine.

This clonotype has a single count. CDR3 amino acids: CSAFMDRKPQHF. The CDR3, as DNA: TGCAGTGCGTTTATGGATCGAAAGCCCCAGCATTTT. The V and J genes are TRBV20-1 and TRBJ1-5, with D unclear. Between the trimmed V and J ends, which lost 6 bases and 8 bases, there was a span of 14 bases. The CDR3 loop spans 12 amino acids. In germline, CDR1 is DFQATT, CDR2 SNEGSKA (reference sequence).

The chain combines TRBV25-1 with TRBJ2-7; 9 nucleotides match TRBD2. J lost 2 bases, V lost 2 bases, and 1 base had no gene match. From germline, CDR1 is MGHDK and CDR2 SYGVNS. The CDR3 runs to 14 residues. The CDR3, as DNA: TGTGCCAGCAGTGAAGGCGGGAGGGCCTACGAGCAGTACTTC. Its protein is CASSEGGRAYEQYF.

The chain carries TRBV29-1 and TRBJ2-7; 10 bases fit TRBD1. Per the germline V gene, CDR1 is SQVTM and CDR2 is ANQGSEA. The CDR3 sequence is 12 residues long. The V and J ends lost 7 bases and 5 bases, in that order; junction bases with no gene match: 5. CDR3 DNA: TGCAGCGGGGGACAGGGGACCAACGAGCAGTACTTC. Translating gives CSGGQGTNEQYF.

The chain carries TRBV19 and TRBJ1-1; D is uncertain. Trimming shortened V by 5 bases and J by 0 bases, and 19 bases separated the two germline ends. CDR3 length: 17 residues. Germline lookup yields CDR1 LNHDA and CDR2 SQIVND (reference sequence). CDR3 sequence (DNA): TGTGCCAGTAGTGCGACCGGACGGGGTAGAATGAACACTGAAGCTTTCTTT. It translates to CASSATGRGRMNTEAFF.

A few counts support this clonotype. The J gene is TRBJ2-5, the V gene TRBV3-1; D unclear. The CDR3 extends over 15 amino acids. Germline V gives CDR1 LGHDT, CDR2 YNNKEL (reference sequence). V was trimmed by 4 bases and J by 0 bases, leaving 12 bases between them. In DNA form, the CDR3 reads TGTGCCAGCAGCCCCCTTTTAGGAAACCAAGAGACCCAGTACTTC. It encodes CASSPLLGNQETQYF.

The rearrangement links TRBV5-6 to TRBJ2-5; the D is unclear. Germline loops: CDR1 SGHDT, CDR2 YYEEEE. The CDR3 is 15 residues long. Deletions cut 0 bases from V and 2 bases from J, with 11 bases between. The CDR3: CASSLEGGRQETQYF. As DNA, the CDR3 is TGTGCCAGCAGCTTGGAGGGTGGTAGACAAGAGACCCAGTACTTC.

There are a few counts of this clonotype. This rearrangement joins TRBV5-1 to TRBJ2-3; maybe TRBD2 (5 bases). The V gene's germline CDR1 is SGHRS and CDR2 YFSETQ. Trimming removed 2 bases at V and 5 bases at J, with 12 bases between. The CDR3 is 14 amino acids. The CDR3 DNA follows: TGCGCCAGCAGCTTCGGGTTCGAGGGAGATACGCAGTATTTT. As protein: CASSFGFEGDTQYF.

This clonotype was observed many times. In DNA form, the CDR3 reads TGTGCCAGCAGCCAAATAAAACACGAGCAGTACTTC. Its protein product is CASSQIKHEQYF. V gene TRBV3-1 combines with J gene TRBJ2-7; unclear D gene. Germline V gives CDR1 LGHDT, CDR2 YNNKEL (reference sequence). This CDR3 is 12 amino acids long. Trimming took off 2 bases at V and 5 bases at J, with 7 bases between the two ends.

This clonotype was observed a few times. V gene TRBV7-9 combines with J gene TRBJ1-4; 7 nucleotides line up with TRBD1. V was clipped by 3 bases and J by 8 bases; unmatched bases: 6. The CDR3 runs 14 residues. Per germline, CDR1 SEHNR and CDR2 FQNEAQ (reference sequence). In DNA, the CDR3 is TGTGCCAGCAGCTTGGGACAGCAAGGGGAAAAACTGTTTTTT. Amino acids: CASSLGQQGEKLFF. The full variable domain, its missing parts supplied by reference TRBV7-9 and TRBJ1-4, is DTGVSQNPRHKITKRGQNVTFRCDPISEHNRLYWYRQTLGQGPEFLTYFQNEAQLEKSRLLSDRFSAERPKGSFSTLEIQRTEQGDSAMYLCASSLGQQGEKLFFGSGTQLSVL.

This clonotype turned up a few times. The V call is TRBV18, the J call TRBJ1-4; TRBD1 matches 8 bases. The CDR3 totals 18 residues. Trimming cost V 1 base and J 0 bases; bases outside gene matches: 7. CDR1 is KGHSH, CDR2 LQKENI, per germline. As DNA, the CDR3 is TGTGCCAGCTCACCACAGGCGACAGGGGTTGCAACTAATGAAAAACTGTTTTTT. Its translation is CASSPQATGVATNEKLFF. Full variable domain (outside the CDR3, taken from reference TRBV18 and TRBJ1-4): NAGVMQNPRHLVRRRGQEARLRCSPMKGHSHVYWYRQLPEEGLKFMVYLQKENIIDESGMPKERFSAEFPKEGPSILRIQQVVRGDSAAYFCASSPQATGVATNEKLFFGSGTQLSVL.

The chain couples TRBV24-1 to TRBJ2-1, with 9 bases that match TRBD2. The trim removed 1 base at V and 4 bases at J, leaving 4 bases unmatched. This CDR3 has 16 residues. Germline CDR1 is KGHDR and CDR2 is SFDVKD. CDR3 sequence: CATSDLVAGEYNEQFF. The CDR3 nucleotides read TGTGCCACCAGTGATTTAGTAGCGGGAGAATACAATGAGCAGTTCTTC.

This clonotype was counted ten times or more. The rearrangement uses TRBV29-1 and TRBJ2-2; tentatively, D is TRBD2 (5 bases). The V end was cut by 3 bases, the J end by 4 bases, with 9 bases between. Germline CDR1 and CDR2: SQVTM and ANQGSEA. The CDR3 is 13 residues long. CDR3 bases: TGCAGCGTTGAGGGGAGTTCCACCGGGGAGCTGTTTTTT. Its protein is CSVEGSSTGELFF.

This clonotype was recorded many times. This sequence joins TRBV5-6 and TRBJ2-3; no definite D call. The CDR3 totals 11 residues. The V end lost 2 bases, the J end lost 9 bases, and 7 bases lay between the germline ends. Germline lookup yields CDR1 SGHDT and CDR2 YYEEEE. CDR3 protein: CASSFQTTQYF. DNA for the CDR3: TGTGCCAGCAGCTTCCAGACCACGCAGTATTTT.

The J gene is TRBJ2-6, the V gene TRBV29-1; no clear D gene. Germline-derived CDR1 and CDR2 are SQVTM and ANQGSEA. There are 14 residues in the CDR3. The germline V and J ends were trimmed by 3 bases and 4 bases, with 10 bases remaining between them. DNA of the CDR3: TGCAGCGTTGATTCCAGCGCGGGGGCCAACGTCCTGACTTTC. Its translation: CSVDSSAGANVLTF.

This clonotype was found a few times. V usage is TRBV5-6 and J usage is TRBJ2-5, with D uncertain. This CDR3 region has 13 residues. V was trimmed by 4 bases and J by 7 bases, leaving 14 bases between them. Germline CDR1 reads SGHDT; CDR2 reads YYEEEE. CDR3 residues: CASSHLEIGTQYF. CDR3 DNA sequence: TGTGCCAGCAGCCACCTAGAAATAGGGACCCAGTACTTC. Combining the CDR3 with reference TRBV5-6 and TRBJ2-5 gives the whole variable domain DAGVTQSPTHLIKTRGQQVTLRCSPKSGHDTVSWYQQALGQGPQFIFQYYEEEERQRGNFPDRFSGHQFPNYSSELNVNALLLGDSALYLCASSHLEIGTQYFGPGTRLLVL.

This clonotype was observed a few times. J is TRBJ2-2 and V is TRBV20-1; 12 bases fit TRBD2. The germline V gene has CDR1 DFQATT and CDR2 SNEGSKA (reference sequence). V shed 1 base, J shed 1 base, and the junction held 4 bases outside the gene matches. The CDR3 covers 17 residues. The CDR3 region has the DNA TGCAGTGCTAGAGGCGGACTAGCGGGGAGGAACACCGGGGAGCTGTTTTTT. Protein product: CSARGGLAGRNTGELFF.

The table lists this clonotype with many counts. The rearrangement joins TRBV15 to TRBJ2-2; no firm D call. The V gene lost 0 bases and the J gene lost 7 bases, with 6 bases spanning the gap. The CDR3 is 13 amino acids. Germline-derived CDR1 and CDR2 are LNHNV and YYDKDF (reference sequence). The CDR3 region is CATSRDGIGELFF. CDR3 DNA sequence: TGTGCCACCAGCAGAGATGGGATCGGGGAGCTGTTTTTT.

This clonotype has a count of ten or more. The chain is built from TRBV19 and TRBJ1-1; TRBD1 is a possible D gene (5 bases). This CDR3 is 15 amino acids long. Trimming took 4 bases from V and 1 from J, leaving 13 bases between them. Germline values: CDR1 LNHDA, CDR2 SQIVND (reference sequence). Written as DNA, the CDR3 is TGTGCCAGTAGTAGGGGCGGCAGATGGAACACTGAAGCTTTCTTT. Translating it yields CASSRGGRWNTEAFF.

The V and J genes are TRBV5-1 and TRBJ2-3; 7 bases align to TRBD2. This CDR3 is 15 amino acids long. The germline V gene has CDR1 SGHRS and CDR2 YFSETQ. V lost 4 bases to trimming and J lost 2 bases; unmatched junction nucleotides: 7. CDR3 nucleotide sequence: TGCGCCAGCAGCAACCGGCGGGGGTACACAGATACGCAGTATTTT. Its protein is CASSNRRGYTDTQYF.

This clonotype has ten or more counts. The V gene is TRBV24-1, the J gene TRBJ2-5; 14 bases fit TRBD2. Germline CDR1 reads KGHDR; CDR2 reads SFDVKD. Trimming at V came to 7 bases and at J to 0 bases, leaving 6 bases not matched to a gene. The CDR3 loop spans 17 amino acids. CDR3: CATRGLAGEGDQETQYF. The CDR3 nucleotides read TGTGCCACCAGGGGACTAGCGGGAGAAGGCGACCAAGAGACCCAGTACTTC.

This clonotype appeared many times. The genes are TRBV7-2 and TRBJ2-1; possible D gene TRBD1, 6 bases. The CDR3 length is 13 residues. V dropped 5 bases and J dropped 7 bases, with 12 bases sitting between them. CDR1 is SGHTA and CDR2 is FQGNSA in the germline V gene. The CDR3 sequence is CASSLGTPNEQFF. In DNA form, the CDR3 reads TGTGCCAGCAGCCTGGGGACACCGAATGAGCAGTTCTTC.

The chain couples TRBV20-1 to TRBJ2-5; D is uncertain. Trimming stripped 4 bases from V and 2 bases from J, with 8 bases between. CDR1 and CDR2 from the germline V gene are DFQATT and SNEGSKA (reference sequence). This CDR3 is 12 amino acids long. The CDR3 loop reads CSANGQQETQYF. The CDR3 coding sequence is TGCAGTGCTAATGGTCAGCAAGAGACCCAGTACTTC.